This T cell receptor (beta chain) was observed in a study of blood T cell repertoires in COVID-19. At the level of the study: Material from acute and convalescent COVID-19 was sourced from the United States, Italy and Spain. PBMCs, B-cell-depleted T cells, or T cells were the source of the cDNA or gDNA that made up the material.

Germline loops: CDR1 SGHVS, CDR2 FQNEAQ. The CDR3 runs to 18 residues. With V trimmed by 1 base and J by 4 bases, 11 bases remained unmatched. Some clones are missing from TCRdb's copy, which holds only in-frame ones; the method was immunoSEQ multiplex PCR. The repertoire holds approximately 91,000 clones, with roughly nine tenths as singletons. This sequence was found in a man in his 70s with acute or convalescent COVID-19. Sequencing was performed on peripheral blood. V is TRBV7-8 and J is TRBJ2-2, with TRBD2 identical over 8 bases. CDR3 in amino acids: CASSLVGAAGGFTGELFF. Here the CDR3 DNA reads TGTGCCAGCAGCTTAGTAGGGGCCGCGGGGGGATTCACCGGGGAGCTGTTTTTT. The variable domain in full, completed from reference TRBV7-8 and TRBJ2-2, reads GAGVSQSPRYKVAKRGQDVALRCDPISGHVSLFWYQQALGQGPEFLTYFQNEAQLDKSGLPSDRFFAERPEGSVSTLKIQRTQQEDSAVYLCASSLVGAAGGFTGELFFGEGSRLTVL.